The 20 T cell receptor beta chains below were found in one sample sequenced in a study of identical twins. TCRdb reprocessed the 5' RACE reads with MiXCR, giving one entry per CDR3 protein. The sample includes around 240,000 distinct CDR3 sequences, 8% to 11% of them seen just once. Sequencing was performed on memory T cells sorted from blood. The receptor set was obtained from a man aged 50 to 59 in good health.

Ten or more counts support this clonotype. V gene TRBV9 combines with J gene TRBJ2-2; maybe TRBD2 (6 bases). The CDR3 is 16 amino acids. In germline, CDR1 is SGDLS, CDR2 YYNGEE. Trimming took off 3 bases at V and 4 bases at J, with 16 bases between the two ends. In DNA, the CDR3 is TGTGCCAGCAGCGCGGGAGACCGGGGCCGCACCGGGGAGCTGTTTTTT. Translation gives CASSAGDRGRTGELFF.

This clonotype was recorded many times. The gene calls are TRBV5-1 and TRBJ2-7; no clear D. Deletions cut 6 bases from V and 4 bases from J, with 8 bases between. The CDR3 is 11 amino acids. The germline V gene has CDR1 SGHRS and CDR2 YFSETQ. CDR3 bases: TGCGCCAGCAAAGGAGAATACGAGCAGTACTTC. It yields the protein CASKGEYEQYF.

This clonotype has ten or more counts. The chain recombines TRBV19 with TRBJ1-1; no reliable D call. Germline V gene data show CDR1 as LNHDA and CDR2 as SQIVND (reference sequence). This CDR3 is 11 amino acids long. Trimming stripped 3 bases from V and 2 bases from J, with 1 base between. CDR3: CASSINTEAFF. Written as DNA, the CDR3 is TGTGCCAGTAGTATTAACACTGAAGCTTTCTTT.

This clonotype has a handful of counts. This chain links TRBV5-4 with TRBJ2-5, with 11 bases aligning to TRBD2. The CDR3 has 16 residues. Looked up from germline, CDR1 is SGHNT and CDR2 is YYREEE (reference sequence). V lost 4 bases and J lost 4; bases outside the gene matches: 9. For the CDR3, the DNA is TGTGCCAGCAGCCACCTGACTAGCGGGGATGTAGAGACCCAGTACTTC. This translates into CASSHLTSGDVETQYF.

J is TRBJ1-2 and V is TRBV7-2; D gene unclear. The CDR3 has 14 amino acids. Germline loops: CDR1 SGHTA, CDR2 FQGNSA. The germline V and J ends were trimmed by 5 bases and 2 bases, with 12 bases remaining between them. In nucleotides, the CDR3 is TGTGCCAGCAGCCCGGCGAGCTCGAACTATGGCTACACCTTC. It encodes CASSPASSNYGYTF.

This clonotype occurred many times. The chain is built from TRBV5-1 and TRBJ2-5, with D maybe TRBD1 (5 bases). CDR3 length: 13 residues. Germline-derived CDR1 and CDR2 are SGHRS and YFSETQ. With 2 bases removed from V and 5 bases from J, the gap between germline ends came to 10 bases. CDR3 loop: CASSFQGRETQYF. CDR3 sequence (DNA): TGCGCCAGCAGCTTTCAGGGCCGGGAGACCCAGTACTTC.

This clonotype was detected ten times or more. The J gene is TRBJ2-1, the V gene TRBV20-1; D not resolved. With 3 bases removed from V and 0 bases from J, the gap between germline ends came to 15 bases. This CDR3 contains 16 residues. CDR1 is DFQATT, CDR2 SNEGSKA, per germline (reference sequence). The CDR3 region is CSASLMTPSSYNEQFF. As DNA, the CDR3 is TGCAGTGCTAGCTTGATGACCCCAAGCTCCTACAATGAGCAGTTCTTC.

The table lists this clonotype with a few counts. The chain joins TRBV3-1 to TRBJ1-1; unclear D gene. The germline V gene has CDR1 LGHDT and CDR2 YNNKEL (reference sequence). CDR3 size: 12 residues. V lost 6 bases and J 5 bases, leaving 10 bases between the germline ends. In DNA form, the CDR3 reads TGTGCCAGCAGGAACTCGGGGACTGAAGCTTTCTTT. This sequence encodes CASRNSGTEAFF.

This clonotype occurred many times. The chain is built from TRBV7-9 and TRBJ1-5, with no clear D. V lost 3 bases to trimming and J lost 5 bases, with 8 bases between them. This CDR3 spans 13 amino acids. CDR1 and CDR2 from the germline V gene are SEHNR and FQNEAQ (reference sequence). CDR3 nucleotides: TGTGCCAGCAGCTTGCATCCAGATCAGCCCCAGCATTTT. Amino acids: CASSLHPDQPQHF.

The gene calls are TRBV6-5 and TRBJ2-7, with a possible D match to TRBD2 (5 bases). CDR3 length: 13 residues. V was trimmed by 0 bases and J by 7 bases, leaving 10 bases between them. Germline loops: CDR1 MNHEY, CDR2 SVGAGI. CDR3 in amino acids: CASSYSNRGEQYF. The DNA for the CDR3 is TGTGCCAGCAGTTACTCGAATCGCGGGGAGCAGTACTTC.

This clonotype was found many times. The chain uses TRBV27 and TRBJ2-1; TRBD2 matches 8 bases. Germline values: CDR1 MNHEY, CDR2 SMNVEV (reference sequence). The V gene end was trimmed by 5 bases and the J gene end by 5 bases; junction bases not matched to a gene: 11. The CDR3 sequence is 16 residues long. The CDR3 loop is CASSGGLAGLHNEQFF. The CDR3 DNA reads TGTGCCAGCAGTGGGGGGCTAGCGGGCCTCCACAATGAGCAGTTCTTC.

This clonotype was found a few times. The V call is TRBV4-1, the J call TRBJ2-7; 8 nucleotides line up with TRBD1. Germline V CDR1 and CDR2: MGHRA, YSYEKL. The V gene end was trimmed by 3 bases and the J gene end by 3 bases; junction bases not matched to a gene: 4. This CDR3 is built from 14 residues. Here the CDR3 reads CASSHEGQDYEQYF. CDR3 in DNA: TGCGCCAGCAGCCATGAGGGACAGGACTACGAGCAGTACTTC.

The chain employs TRBV6-5 and TRBJ1-1; the D gene is possibly TRBD1 (6 bases). Trimming removed 2 bases from V and 4 bases from J, with 17 bases in between. CDR3 length: 16 residues. Per germline, CDR1 MNHEY and CDR2 SVGAGI. This CDR3 is CASSYGAGGRGTEAFF. CDR3 DNA sequence: TGTGCCAGCAGTTACGGAGCCGGGGGCAGGGGCACTGAAGCTTTCTTT.

This clonotype was detected ten times or more. The chain combines TRBV29-1 with TRBJ1-2, with no clear D. V was cut by 3 bases and J by 2 bases, with 10 bases left in between. The CDR3 is 13 residues long. The germline V gene encodes CDR1 SQVTM and CDR2 ANQGSEA. DNA of the CDR3: TGCAGCGTTGAGGGCAGGCCCAACTATGGCTACACCTTC. Translating gives CSVEGRPNYGYTF.

There are many counts of this clonotype. This chain connects TRBV3-1 to TRBJ2-3, with TRBD2 matching 9 bases. The length of the CDR3 is 18 residues. Trimming cost V 0 bases and J 0 bases; bases outside gene matches: 7. In germline, CDR1 is LGHDT, CDR2 YNNKEL (reference sequence). The CDR3 region is CASSQDPLTSGSTDTQYF. The CDR3 region has the DNA TGTGCCAGCAGCCAAGATCCCCTGACTAGCGGCAGCACAGATACGCAGTATTTT.

This clonotype has a count of ten or more. This chain links TRBV4-1 with TRBJ1-2; no firm D call. Germline CDR1 MGHRA, CDR2 YSYEKL. Trimming removed 3 bases at V and 6 bases at J, with 23 bases between. CDR3 length equals 17 residues. The CDR3 is CASSQLALREKVDGYTF. CDR3 nucleotide sequence: TGCGCCAGCAGCCAGCTAGCTTTGAGGGAGAAGGTCGATGGCTACACCTTC.

This clonotype came up many times. The V call is TRBV4-3, the J call TRBJ2-1; TRBD2 matches 11 bases. The J segment lost 6 bases and the V segment lost 0 bases, leaving 7 bases of the junction unmatched. This CDR3 comprises 17 residues. Germline values: CDR1 LGHNA, CDR2 YSLEER. In DNA, the CDR3 is TGCGCCAGCAGCCAAGATTGGAGGACTAGCGGGTCCAATGAGCAGTTCTTC. Encoded protein: CASSQDWRTSGSNEQFF.

This clonotype was observed at least ten times. The J gene is TRBJ2-3, the V gene TRBV7-8; no reliable D call. This CDR3 has 14 amino acids. V was trimmed by 7 bases and J by 0 bases, leaving 11 bases between them. CDR1 is SGHVS and CDR2 is FQNEAQ in the germline V gene. This chain's CDR3 is CASNVDLSTDTQYF. The CDR3 region has the DNA TGTGCCAGCAACGTGGACCTTAGCACAGATACGCAGTATTTT.

This clonotype was seen a handful of times. The CDR3 sequence is CASSLSSGAQETQYF. DNA of the CDR3: TGTGCCAGCAGCTTATCTAGCGGGGCCCAAGAGACCCAGTACTTC. V and J are TRBV11-2 and TRBJ2-5; TRBD2 matches 9 bases. Germline V gene data show CDR1 as SGHAT and CDR2 as FQNNGV. This CDR3 has 15 residues. The V gene end was trimmed by 2 bases and the J gene end by 1 base; junction bases not matched to a gene: 2.

There are a few counts of this clonotype. This chain joins TRBV25-1 and TRBJ2-3; TRBD1 agrees at 9 bases. Germline CDR1 is MGHDK and CDR2 is SYGVNS. CDR3 length: 15 residues. V shed 3 bases, J shed 0 bases, and the junction held 1 base outside the gene matches. The CDR3 sequence is CASSETGGSTDTQYF. DNA for the CDR3: TGTGCCAGCAGTGAGACAGGGGGAAGCACAGATACGCAGTATTTT.